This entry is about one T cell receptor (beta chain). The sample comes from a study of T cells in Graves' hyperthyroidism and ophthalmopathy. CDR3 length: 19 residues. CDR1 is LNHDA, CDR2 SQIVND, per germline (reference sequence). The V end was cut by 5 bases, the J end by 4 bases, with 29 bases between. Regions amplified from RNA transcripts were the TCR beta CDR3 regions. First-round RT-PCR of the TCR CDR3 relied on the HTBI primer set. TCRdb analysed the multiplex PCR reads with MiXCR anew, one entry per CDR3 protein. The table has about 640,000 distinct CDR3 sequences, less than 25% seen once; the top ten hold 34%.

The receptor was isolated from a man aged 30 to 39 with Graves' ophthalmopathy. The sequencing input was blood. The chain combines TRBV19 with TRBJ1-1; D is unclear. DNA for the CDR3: TGTGCCAGTAGTCTAGTATATAGACGCGCCGGGCCTATCGGCACTGAAGCTTTCTTT. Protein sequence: CASSLVYRRAGPIGTEAFF.